This TCR beta chain was captured in a study of T cell repertoires in cytomegalovirus infection. Study-level information: Matching HLA type and CMV infection were both indicated by public TCR beta signatures.

This clonotype was found many times. Its specificity is unknown. Via MiXCR, TCRdb re-called the reads, giving one row per CDR3 protein. The sample records under 200,000 distinct CDR3 sequences, 9.5% being singletons. The CDR3 is 17 amino acids. The germline V gene has CDR1 SGHDN and CDR2 FVKESK. Deletions cut 0 bases from V and 0 bases from J, with 13 bases between. Study-level findings and limits: HLA-C-restricted CMV clonotypes gave the most frequent clonotype in two of eight donors.

Sequencing was carried out using PBMCs. This receptor was taken from a human donor in good health (CMV status not recorded). Some clones in this sample may be carry-over from other donors' samples. This chain joins TRBV14 and TRBJ2-3, with D possibly being TRBD1 (6 bases). Here the CDR3 DNA reads TGTGCCAGCAGCCAAGATGCTAGGGGGATCAGCACAGATACGCAGTATTTT. Its protein is CASSQDARGISTDTQYF.